The TCR beta chain under discussion was sequenced for a study of blood T cell repertoires in COVID-19. Study-level information: COVID-19 samples from acute and convalescent phases originated in the United States, Italy and Spain. PBMCs, B-cell-depleted T cells, or T cells were the source of the cDNA or gDNA that made up the material.

Trimming removed 5 bases at V and 4 bases at J, with 15 bases between. The CDR3 totals 15 residues. CDR1 is SGHVS, CDR2 FNYEAQ, per germline. Per the authors' pipeline: Counts of nucleated cells, estimated from reference gene primer amplification, were obtained. Only in-frame clones appear in the TCRdb table, and some are missing; sequencing was by immunoSEQ multiplex PCR. For V, J and clone size, that table is used; D and trimming come from the DNA. The sample contains 240,000 or so clones, roughly 80% of which appear only once. This clonotype originated in a woman older than 75 with COVID-19, enrolled during active disease. Sequences were obtained from peripheral blood. The V gene is TRBV7-6, the J gene TRBJ1-3; maybe TRBD1 (6 bases). CDR3 protein: CASSPLQGRGNTIYF. The CDR3 DNA reads as TGTGCCAGCAGCCCGTTACAGGGAAGGGGAAACACCATATATTTT.